These T cell receptor beta chains were read from a single sample in a study of siplizumab effects on memory and regulatory T cells. Method: immunoSEQ multiplex PCR; TCRdb's copy keeps in-frame clones and lacks some. The table records approximately 100,000 clones, 85% to 95% of them present only once. The sequenced sample was non-Treg CD4+ T cells sorted from blood. Every receptor here comes from a human donor in good health. Both conserved end residues are part of each CDR3. D genes are given only for firm matches. Size is stated for part of the rows, as once, few or many counts, or as a class when the clone is expanded.

abundance,j_gene,d_gene,v_gene,CDR3nt,CDR3aa
NA,TRBJ2-1,NA,TRBV18,TGTGCCAGCTCACACGGACCGTCTGTGCATGAGCAGTTCTTC,CASSHGPSVHEQFF
NA,TRBJ2-1,TRBD1,TRBV30,TGTGCCTGGAGGTTATCATTGAGGCGACAGGGCAATGAGCAGTTCTTC,CAWRLSLRRQGNEQFF
NA,TRBJ2-4,TRBD2,TRBV11-2,TGTGCCAGCAGCTTAGGGACTAGCGGAAACATTCAGTACTTC,CASSLGTSGNIQYF
NA,TRBJ2-7,NA,TRBV6-6,TGTGCCAGCAGTTACAGGGACACCGTCTACGAGCAGTACTTC,CASSYRDTVYEQYF
NA,TRBJ2-5,TRBD2,TRBV6-5,TGTGCCCCCCGGGGAGCGGGGGGTGAGACCCAGTACTTC,CAPRGAGGETQYF
NA,TRBJ1-6,NA,TRBV15,TGTGCCACCAGCAGAACCGATACTAATTCACCCCTCCACTTT,CATSRTDTNSPLHF
NA,TRBJ1-3,NA,TRBV9,TGTGCCAGCAGCGCCCTCAGGGACTCTGGAAACACCATATATTTT,CASSALRDSGNTIYF
NA,TRBJ1-2,NA,TRBV5-1,TGCGCCAGCAGGGACTTAGATGGCTACACCTTC,CASRDLDGYTF
once,TRBJ2-7,NA,TRBV12-5,TGTGCTAGTGGTCTTCCCTTCGGCGAGCAGTACTTC,CASGLPFGEQYF
NA,TRBJ1-6,NA,TRBV25-1,TGTGCCAGCAGGTCTAATTCACCCCTCCACTTT,CASRSNSPLHF
NA,TRBJ2-7,TRBD2,TRBV10-3,TGTGCCATCAGTGAGTCGGCGGGACTAGCCTACGAGCAGCACTTC,CAISESAGLAYEQHF
NA,TRBJ2-7,TRBD2,TRBV11-3,TGTGCCAGCAGCTTAAAAGGGACTAGCGTGGTGCAGTACTTC,CASSLKGTSVVQYF
NA,TRBJ2-3,NA,TRBV2,TGTGCCAGCATCCTCGACAGTGCGGGAGATACGCAGTATTTT,CASILDSAGDTQYF
NA,TRBJ2-7,NA,TRBV5-6,TGTGCCAGCAGCTTGGGGGTGGTCTACGAGCAGTACTTC,CASSLGVVYEQYF